A single sample gave rise to the 22 T cell receptor beta chains below, sequenced in a study of Graves' ophthalmopathy and Graves' hyperthyroidism. The TCR beta CDR3 regions underwent amplification from RNA transcripts. The authors performed first-round RT-PCR with HTBI primers and then a second-round multiplex PCR. MiXCR was run by TCRdb on the multiplex PCR reads, yielding one entry per CDR3 protein. The sample records about 1.1 million distinct CDR3 sequences, roughly two fifths being singletons. Specimen: peripheral blood or thyroid tissue (not recorded which). The receptors come from an adult man with Graves' hyperthyroidism.

V is TRBV14 and J is TRBJ2-7, with D maybe TRBD2 (6 bases). Germline CDR1 and CDR2: SGHDN and FVKESK. The CDR3 runs to 15 residues. The ends were cut back, 0 bases at V and 3 bases at J, with 12 bases in the middle. CDR3: CASSQDPGSVYEQYF. The CDR3, as DNA: TGTGCCAGCAGCCAAGACCCCGGGAGTGTCTACGAGCAGTACTTC.

The rearrangement uses TRBV20-1 and TRBJ1-1, with D uncertain. Germline V lookup: CDR1 DFQATT, CDR2 SNEGSKA (reference sequence). The CDR3 has 12 amino acids. Trimming took 3 bases from V and 5 from J, leaving 10 bases between them. CDR3 sequence (DNA): TGCAGTGCTAGGCACCAAGAGACTGAAGCTTTCTTT. It encodes CSARHQETEAFF.

With regard to this clonotype: A much larger clone lies a single base off, so this may be a read error. This chain links TRBV12-3 or TRBV12-4 with TRBJ1-6; no reliable D call. This CDR3 has 13 amino acids. The CDR3 nucleotides read TGTGCCAGCACCCCACAATTCAATTCACCCCTCTACTTT. It specifies CASTPQFNSPLYF.

The chain recombines TRBV25-1 with TRBJ1-2, with D possibly being TRBD1 (5 bases). CDR3 size: 15 residues. V dropped 6 bases and J dropped 0 bases, with 14 bases sitting between them. Per germline, CDR1 MGHDK and CDR2 SYGVNS. In DNA form, the CDR3 reads TGTGCCAGCAGGTCGAGGGGTACAACTAACTATGGCTACACCTTC. Translating gives CASRSRGTTNYGYTF.

This clonotype was observed a few times. Given a much more abundant clone one base away, this may be a read error. V is TRBV7-2 and J is TRBJ1-2; D gene unclear. CDR1 is SGHTA, CDR2 FQGNSA, per germline. CDR3 length: 14 amino acids. CDR3 in DNA: TGTGCCAGCAGCTCGCTGGCCGCAGGCTATGGCCACACCTTC. As protein: CASSSLAAGYGHTF.

As to this clonotype: This clone may be a read error of a much larger clone one base away. This rearrangement joins TRBV12-1 to TRBJ2-7; TRBD1 is the table's D call, not checked against the DNA. TRBV12-1 constitutes a pseudogene. CDR3 size: 19 residues. DNA for the CDR3: TGTGCCAGCAGCCTCGGATCGTCCCGGGACAGGGACGGGGCCTACGAGCAGTACTTC. Translation gives CASSLGSSRDRDGAYEQYF.

The chain links TRBV29-1 to TRBJ1-2; D perhaps matches TRBD1 (5 bases). Trimming took off 7 bases at V and 2 bases at J, with 14 bases between the two ends. This CDR3 has 13 residues. CDR1 is SQVTM and CDR2 is ANQGSEA in the germline V gene. The CDR3, as DNA: TGCAGCGCACAGGCCGGGGGGAACTATGGCTACACCTTC. This gives the protein CSAQAGGNYGYTF.

At least ten counts were recorded for this clonotype. This chain's CDR3 is CASTPGAANTEAFF. The CDR3 region has the DNA TGTGCCAGCACCCCCGGGGCAGCAAACACTGAAGCTTTCTTT. The V call is TRBV12-3 or TRBV12-4, the J call TRBJ1-1; TRBD1 is a possible D gene (5 bases). CDR3 length equals 14 residues. V was shortened by 7 bases and J by 2 bases, with 14 bases between the two germline ends.

This clonotype was seen repeatedly, ten times or more. The chain recombines TRBV20-1 with TRBJ2-5; D may match TRBD1 or TRBD2 (5 bases each). The germline V gene encodes CDR1 DFQATT and CDR2 SNEGSKA (reference sequence). Trimming cost V 1 base and J 5 bases, with 14 bases left between them. The CDR3 extends over 14 amino acids. This CDR3 reads CSARGGTQEETQYF. Written as DNA, the CDR3 is TGCAGTGCTAGAGGTGGGACCCAAGAGGAGACCCAGTACTTC.

This clonotype was seen more than once but under ten times. The chain has TRBV28 and TRBJ1-4, with TRBD1 matching 9 bases. The germline CDR1 and CDR2 sequences are MDHEN and SYDVKM. This CDR3 has 14 amino acids. Trimming removed 5 bases from V and 8 bases from J; junction bases left unmatched: 6. DNA for the CDR3: TGTGCCAGCAGTCTTCTGGACAGGGGAGAAAAACTGTTTTTT. It yields the protein CASSLLDRGEKLFF. Full variable domain (outside the CDR3, taken from reference TRBV28 and TRBJ1-4): DVKVTQSSRYLVKRTGEKVFLECVQDMDHENMFWYRQDPGLGLRLIYFSYDVKMKEKGDIPEGYSVSREKKERFSLILESASTNQTSMYLCASSLLDRGEKLFFGSGTQLSVL.

This chain links TRBV30 with TRBJ1-2; possible D gene TRBD1, 5 bases. Between the trimmed V and J ends, which lost 0 bases and 7 bases, there was a span of 15 bases. The CDR3 contains 14 residues. Germline values: CDR1 GTSNPN, CDR2 SVGIG (reference sequence). CDR3 in amino acids: CAWSVLGVSRGYTF. CDR3 DNA sequence: TGTGCCTGGAGTGTACTGGGGGTGTCTCGTGGCTACACCTTC.

On this clonotype itself: It is likely a read error, because the conserved phenylalanine at the end of the CDR3 is missing. Because the CDR3's place on the DNA is in doubt, the DNA is left out and the CDR3 is given as listed by TCRdb. The chain combines TRBV7-9 with TRBJ1-2; the listed D gene, TRBD1, was not tested against the DNA. Termini included, the CDR3 measures 9 amino acids. CDR1 SEHNR and CDR2 FQNEAQ come from the germline V gene (reference sequence). CDR3 amino acids: CASSRGRDS.

This clonotype was seen ten or more times. The chain joins TRBV6-6 to TRBJ2-7; D is tentatively TRBD1 or TRBD2 (6 bases each). CDR3 length: 14 amino acids. Germline values: CDR1 MNHNY, CDR2 SVGAGI (reference sequence). Trimming pared 0 bases from V and 6 bases from J, leaving 12 bases between. DNA of the CDR3: TGTGCCAGCAGTTACTCGGGTGGAGGGGGCGAGCAGTACTTC. Translation gives CASSYSGGGGEQYF.

This chain connects TRBV12-3 or TRBV12-4 to TRBJ2-5, with D unclear. Deletions cut 4 bases from V and 1 base from J, with 10 bases between. CDR3 length equals 14 residues. CDR3 amino acids: CASSYGMAQETQYF. CDR3 sequence (DNA): TGTGCCAGCAGTTACGGCATGGCCCAAGAGACCCAGTACTTC.

The chain combines TRBV11-2 with TRBJ1-2, with TRBD1 matching 8 bases. V lost 0 bases to trimming and J lost 2 bases; unmatched junction nucleotides: 8. The V gene's germline CDR1 is SGHAT and CDR2 FQNNGV. The CDR3 is 17 amino acids. The CDR3 DNA reads as TGTGCCAGCAGCTTAGATCCCCTCCGACAGGGGAACTATGGCTACACCTTC. This sequence encodes CASSLDPLRQGNYGYTF.

This clonotype was picked up many times. This chain uses TRBV10-2 with TRBJ1-4; D remains unclear. The CDR3 has 14 amino acids. V was cut by 6 bases and J by 8 bases, with 16 bases left in between. Looked up from germline, CDR1 is WSHSY and CDR2 is SAAADI. In DNA, the CDR3 is TGCGCCAGCAGGGATGAGACCGGGCGGGAAAAACTGTTTTTT. This codes for CASRDETGREKLFF.

The chain has TRBV12-3 or TRBV12-4 and TRBJ2-5; possibly TRBD2 for D (5 bases). Trimming pared 6 bases from V and 9 bases from J, leaving 20 bases between. The CDR3 runs to 14 residues. CDR3 amino acids: CASSPTGYNQPQYF. The CDR3 DNA is TGTGCCAGCAGCCCAACGGGGTACAATCAGCCCCAGTACTTC.

This clonotype was counted only a few times. This chain connects TRBV6-5 to TRBJ1-6; perhaps TRBD1 as D (5 bases). This CDR3 contains 15 residues. Trimming stripped 2 bases from V and 8 bases from J, with 13 bases between. CDR1 MNHEY and CDR2 SVGAGI come from the germline V gene. In DNA, the CDR3 is TGTGCCAGCAGTTACGGGGGGACGGGGGATTCACCCCTCCACTTT. Encoded protein: CASSYGGTGDSPLHF.

This clonotype was counted only a few times. A read error is possible here, since a much larger clone lies one base away. V gene TRBV6-6 combines with J gene TRBJ2-7; TRBD1 aligns across 10 bases. The germline CDR1 and CDR2 sequences are MNHNY and SVGAGI (reference sequence). V dropped 6 bases and J dropped 2; count of bases not matched to a gene: 4. The CDR3 has 14 residues. The CDR3 sequence is CASRPGTGAYEQYF. CDR3 nucleotides: TGTGCCAGCAGACCCGGGACAGGGGCCTACGAGCAGTACTTC.

A few counts support this clonotype. The chain links TRBV7-7 to TRBJ2-5; D might be TRBD2 (7 bases). Trimming took off 6 bases at V and 4 bases at J, with 18 bases between the two ends. The CDR3 has 15 amino acids. Germline V CDR1 and CDR2: SSHAT, FNYEAQ (reference sequence). For the CDR3, the DNA is TGTGCCAGCAGTCCGGCGGGGGCGCTTTTAGAGACCCAGTACTTC. This sequence encodes CASSPAGALLETQYF.

This rearrangement joins TRBV29-1 to TRBJ1-2; D gene unclear. The CDR3 spans 11 residues. Germline V gives CDR1 SQVTM, CDR2 ANQGSEA. The germline V and J ends were trimmed by 8 bases and 5 bases, with 12 bases remaining between them. CDR3 in amino acids: CSTAGGYGYTF. CDR3 sequence (DNA): TGCAGCACAGCGGGAGGGTATGGCTACACCTTC.

This clonotype was counted between two and nine times. The CDR3: CSVEADTQYF. The CDR3, as DNA: TGCAGCGTTGAAGCAGATACGCAGTATTTT. The chain has TRBV29-1 and TRBJ2-3; D ambiguous. Germline assignment: CDR1 SQVTM and CDR2 ANQGSEA. The CDR3 loop spans 10 amino acids. Trimming shortened V by 1 base and J by 4 bases, and 0 bases separated the two germline ends.